One sample yielded the 20 T cell receptor beta chains listed below, sequenced in a study of OX40 agonist ivuxolimab in advanced cancers. Profiled with immunoSEQ multiplex PCR; TCRdb holds only in-frame clones, not every one. The profile covers some 42,000 clones, with roughly 84% appearing a single time and 20% to 25% taken by the ten largest. The source was CD4+ or CD8+ T cells sorted from blood, collected in a trial of the OX40 agonist ivuxolimab. The receptor set was obtained from an adult with an advanced solid tumor such as melanoma, head and neck, liver or kidney cancer.

The chain uses TRBV19 and TRBJ1-1; D uncertain. The germline CDR1 and CDR2 sequences are LNHDA and SQIVND (reference sequence). Trimming left V 4 bases short and J 0 bases short, with 9 bases between. The CDR3 runs 14 residues. CDR3 sequence (DNA): TGTGCCAGTAGTACGTCAGGAATGAACACTGAAGCTTTCTTT. It translates to CASSTSGMNTEAFF.

This rearrangement joins TRBV4-1 to TRBJ1-5; D is unresolved. The CDR3 consists of 13 residues. Germline CDR1 is MGHRA and CDR2 is YSYEKL. Trimming left V 1 base short and J 4 bases short, with 5 bases between. CDR3: CASSQVRNQPQHF. The DNA of the CDR3 is TGCGCCAGCAGCCAAGTCAGAAATCAGCCCCAGCATTTT.

The chain links TRBV7-9 to TRBJ1-2, with D perhaps matching TRBD1 (5 bases). The CDR3 runs 15 residues. The V gene's germline CDR1 is SEHNR and CDR2 FQNEAQ (reference sequence). Trimming removed 1 base at V and 0 bases at J, with 9 bases between. The CDR3 DNA follows: TGTGCCAGCAGCTTAGTACAGGACCCTAACTATGGCTACACCTTC. As protein: CASSLVQDPNYGYTF.

The chain carries TRBV29-1 and TRBJ2-7; D is possibly TRBD1 (6 bases). The V and J ends lost 6 bases and 4 bases respectively, with 16 bases between them. Looked up from germline, CDR1 is SQVTM and CDR2 is ANQGSEA. The CDR3 has 13 amino acids. CDR3 nucleotide sequence: TGCAGCGTGACAGGCTTCCAGGGGTACGAGCAGTACTTC. Its protein product is CSVTGFQGYEQYF.

V is TRBV19 and J is TRBJ2-6; 8 bases are shared with TRBD1. Germline lookup yields CDR1 LNHDA and CDR2 SQIVND (reference sequence). J was trimmed by 0 bases and V by 11 bases; bases with no gene match: 9. This CDR3 comprises 16 residues. CDR3 loop: CAVKTGAPSGANVLTF. Here the CDR3 DNA reads TGTGCCGTTAAGACAGGGGCCCCCTCTGGGGCCAACGTCCTGACTTTC.

The chain is built from TRBV28 and TRBJ1-1, with D unclear. The CDR3 consists of 16 residues. CDR1 MDHEN and CDR2 SYDVKM come from the germline V gene. Trimming took off 2 bases at V and 5 bases at J, with 18 bases between the two ends. The CDR3 sequence is CASSLGPLRDRTEAFF. The CDR3 nucleotides read TGTGCCAGCAGTTTAGGCCCTCTGAGGGATAGGACTGAAGCTTTCTTT.

The gene calls are TRBV21-1 and TRBJ1-1; TRBD1, as called in the table, went unchecked against the DNA. TRBV21-1 is designated a pseudogene. This CDR3 comprises 17 residues. CDR3 residues: CASSPQDRCSLDTEAFF. The CDR3 region has the DNA TGTGCCAGCAGCCCCCAGGACAGGTGTTCATTGGACACTGAAGCTTTCTTT.

CDR3 coding DNA: TGTGCCAGCAGTGAATATTCCGACAGGCTCTCTGGAAACACCATATATTTT. This codes for CASSEYSDRLSGNTIYF. This chain uses TRBV25-1 with TRBJ1-3, with a weak D call TRBD1 (6 bases). This CDR3 spans 17 amino acids. Germline values: CDR1 MGHDK, CDR2 SYGVNS. Trimming removed 0 bases at V and 0 bases at J, with 12 bases between.

The gene calls are TRBV7-3 and TRBJ1-6; D perhaps matches TRBD1 (6 bases). This CDR3 region has 16 residues. The V and J ends lost 6 bases and 15 bases respectively, with 27 bases between them. CDR1 and CDR2 (germline): SGHTA, FQGTGA. The CDR3, as DNA: TGTGCCAGCAGTCAAGGGCCCCAGGGGTCTACCTTCCTCCTCCACTTT. Translating it yields CASSQGPQGSTFLLHF.

In its sample, this clone was seen once. The chain links TRBV6-5 to TRBJ1-2, with TRBD1 matching 8 bases. Germline V gene data show CDR1 as MNHEY and CDR2 as SVGAGI. This CDR3 region has 14 residues. J gave up 5 bases and V 1 base, and 3 bases lay outside the gene matches. Here the CDR3 DNA reads TGTGCCAGCAGTTACTTGGACAGGGAGTATGGCTACACCTTC. Protein: CASSYLDREYGYTF.

The gene calls are TRBV19 and TRBJ1-5; D is unresolved. The germline V gene encodes CDR1 LNHDA and CDR2 SQIVND (reference sequence). Between the trimmed V and J ends, which lost 4 bases and 8 bases, there was a span of 15 bases. CDR3 size: 14 residues. CDR3 sequence (DNA): TGTGCCAGTAGTAGCAGCAACTTCAAAGAGCCCCAGCATTTT. Amino acids: CASSSSNFKEPQHF.

The V call is TRBV4-1, the J call TRBJ2-5; the D gene is possibly TRBD2 (6 bases). Trimming removed 0 bases at V and 0 bases at J, with 11 bases between. The CDR3 is 16 amino acids. CDR1 is MGHRA and CDR2 is YSYEKL in the germline V gene. As DNA, the CDR3 is TGCGCCAGCAGCCAAGATGGATCGGGGGACCAAGAGACCCAGTACTTC. The encoded protein is CASSQDGSGDQETQYF.

J is TRBJ2-1 and V is TRBV5-6, with D tentatively TRBD2 (5 bases). CDR1 is SGHDT and CDR2 is YYEEEE in the germline V gene. This CDR3 comprises 13 residues. V dropped 5 bases and J dropped 6 bases, with 12 bases sitting between them. CDR3 region: CASRVGIFNEQFF. CDR3 in DNA: TGTGCCAGCAGGGTCGGGATATTCAATGAGCAGTTCTTC.

The chain joins TRBV9 to TRBJ2-2; TRBD2 aligns across 11 bases. Germline V gene data show CDR1 as SGDLS and CDR2 as YYNGEE. The junction had 9 bases not matched to a gene; V was cut back by 3 bases and J by 11 bases. CDR3 length: 15 amino acids. The CDR3 here is CASSATSGGPFELFF. The CDR3 nucleotides are TGTGCCAGCAGCGCCACTAGCGGGGGCCCCTTTGAGCTGTTTTTT.

The J gene is TRBJ1-1, the V gene TRBV7-2; 7 nucleotides line up with TRBD1. Germline V gives CDR1 SGHTA, CDR2 FQGNSA. V shed 5 bases, J shed 1 base, and the junction held 4 bases outside the gene matches. The CDR3 spans 14 residues. This CDR3 reads CASSRDRKNTEAFF. The CDR3 coding sequence is TGTGCCAGCAGCCGGGACAGAAAGAACACTGAAGCTTTCTTT.

This sequence joins TRBV4-2 and TRBJ2-3; 7 nucleotides match TRBD1. The germline V gene encodes CDR1 LGHNA and CDR2 YNFKEQ. The CDR3 totals 12 residues. With V trimmed by 6 bases and J by 6 bases, 3 bases remained unmatched. The CDR3 coding sequence is TGTGCCAGCAGTCCGACAGGGGATACGCAGTATTTT. It encodes CASSPTGDTQYF.

The chain recombines TRBV11-2 with TRBJ1-1; D is uncertain. This CDR3 has 14 residues. V gave up 7 bases and J gave up 4 bases, with 16 bases separating them. Per germline, CDR1 SGHAT and CDR2 FQNNGV. Here the CDR3 DNA reads TGTGCCAGCAATCTCTGGGTTGGAATCACTGAAGCTTTCTTT. This sequence encodes CASNLWVGITEAFF.

The V and J genes are TRBV27 and TRBJ1-6, with D possibly matching TRBD1 (6 bases). CDR1 and CDR2 (germline): MNHEY, SMNVEV (reference sequence). The CDR3 is 14 amino acids. V was trimmed by 1 base and J by 10 bases, leaving 11 bases between them. The CDR3 here is CASSLFGQGSPLHF. For the CDR3, the DNA is TGTGCCAGCAGTTTATTTGGGCAGGGGTCACCCCTCCACTTT.

This chain links TRBV6-5 with TRBJ2-2; 7 bases are a match to TRBD1. Looked up from germline, CDR1 is MNHEY and CDR2 is SVGAGI. Trimming removed 6 bases from V and 6 bases from J; junction bases left unmatched: 7. This CDR3 is built from 14 residues. CDR3 protein: CASSFNRGPGELFF. The CDR3 nucleotides are TGTGCCAGCAGCTTCAACAGGGGACCCGGGGAGCTGTTTTTT.

This rearrangement joins TRBV11-2 to TRBJ2-1; TRBD2 might be the D (6 bases). The V gene lost 3 bases and the J gene lost 2 bases, with 11 bases spanning the gap. The length of the CDR3 is 15 residues. Germline V gene data show CDR1 as SGHAT and CDR2 as FQNNGV. The CDR3 sequence is CASSLGGSTYNEQFF. CDR3 bases: TGTGCCAGCAGCTTGGGGGGTTCTACCTACAATGAGCAGTTCTTC.